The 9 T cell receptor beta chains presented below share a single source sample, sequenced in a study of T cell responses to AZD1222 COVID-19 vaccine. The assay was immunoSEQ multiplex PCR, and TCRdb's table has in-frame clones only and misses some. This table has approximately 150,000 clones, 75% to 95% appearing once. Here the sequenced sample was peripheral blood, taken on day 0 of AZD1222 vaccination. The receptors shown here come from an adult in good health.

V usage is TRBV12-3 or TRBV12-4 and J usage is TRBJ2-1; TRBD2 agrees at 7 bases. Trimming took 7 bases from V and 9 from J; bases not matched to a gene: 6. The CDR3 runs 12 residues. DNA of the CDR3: TGTGCCAGCACGAGCGGGGCCTTTGAGCAGTTCTTC. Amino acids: CASTSGAFEQFF.

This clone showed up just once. CDR3 in amino acids: CATSRETRQETQYF. In DNA form, the CDR3 reads TGTGCCACCAGCAGGGAGACTAGGCAAGAGACCCAGTACTTC. The chain employs TRBV15 and TRBJ2-5, with D possibly TRBD2 on 6 matching bases. Germline lookup yields CDR1 LNHNV and CDR2 YYDKDF (reference sequence). This CDR3 comprises 14 residues. V was trimmed by 3 bases and J by 2 bases, leaving 10 bases between them.

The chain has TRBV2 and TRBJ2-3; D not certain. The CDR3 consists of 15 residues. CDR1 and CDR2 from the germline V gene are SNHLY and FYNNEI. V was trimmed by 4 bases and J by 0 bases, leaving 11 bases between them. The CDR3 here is CASSAVPMSTDTQYF. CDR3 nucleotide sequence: TGTGCCAGCAGTGCCGTCCCAATGAGCACAGATACGCAGTATTTT.

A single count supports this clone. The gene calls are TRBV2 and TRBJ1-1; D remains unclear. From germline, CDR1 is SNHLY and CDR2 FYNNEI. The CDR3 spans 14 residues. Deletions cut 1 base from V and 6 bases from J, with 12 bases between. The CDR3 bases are TGTGCCAGCAGTGAAGAATCGGCTCGGCCTGAAGCTTTCTTT. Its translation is CASSEESARPEAFF.

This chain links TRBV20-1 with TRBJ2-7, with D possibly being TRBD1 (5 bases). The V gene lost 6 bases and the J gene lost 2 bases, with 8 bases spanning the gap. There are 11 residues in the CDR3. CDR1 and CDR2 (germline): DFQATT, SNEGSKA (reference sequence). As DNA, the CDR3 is TGCAGTGCCCGACAGACCTACGAGCAGTACTTC. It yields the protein CSARQTYEQYF.

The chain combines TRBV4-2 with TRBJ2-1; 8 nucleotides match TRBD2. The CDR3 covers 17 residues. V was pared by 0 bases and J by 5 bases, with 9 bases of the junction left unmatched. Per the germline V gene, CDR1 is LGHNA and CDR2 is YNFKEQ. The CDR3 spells CASSQERGSGGDNEQFF. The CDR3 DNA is TGTGCCAGCAGCCAAGAAAGGGGCAGCGGGGGAGACAATGAGCAGTTCTTC.

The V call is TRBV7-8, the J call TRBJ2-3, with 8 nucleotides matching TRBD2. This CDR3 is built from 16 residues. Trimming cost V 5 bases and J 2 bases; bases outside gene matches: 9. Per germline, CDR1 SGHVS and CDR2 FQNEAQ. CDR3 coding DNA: TGTGCCAGCAGCCCTGGGGCGGGGGGCTCCACAGATACGCAGTATTTT. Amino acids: CASSPGAGGSTDTQYF.

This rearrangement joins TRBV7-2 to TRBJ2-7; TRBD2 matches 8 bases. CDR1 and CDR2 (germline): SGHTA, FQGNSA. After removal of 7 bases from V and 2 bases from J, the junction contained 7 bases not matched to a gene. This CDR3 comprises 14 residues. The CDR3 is CASTRGGLTYEQYF. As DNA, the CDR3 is TGTGCCAGCACCCGGGGGGGTTTGACCTACGAGCAGTACTTC.

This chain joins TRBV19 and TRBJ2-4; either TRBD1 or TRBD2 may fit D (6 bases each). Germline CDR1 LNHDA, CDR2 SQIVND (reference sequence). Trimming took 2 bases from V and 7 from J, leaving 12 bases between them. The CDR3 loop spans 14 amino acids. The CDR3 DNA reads TGTGCCAGTAGTATAAGGGGGGTAAACAACATTCAGTACTTC. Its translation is CASSIRGVNNIQYF. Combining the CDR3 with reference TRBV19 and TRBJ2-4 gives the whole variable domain DGGITQSPKYLFRKEGQNVTLSCEQNLNHDAMYWYRQDPGQGLRLIYYSQIVNDFQKGDIAEGYSVSREKKESFPLTVTSAQKNPTAFYLCASSIRGVNNIQYFGAGTRLSVL.